This T cell receptor beta chain was captured in a study of monozygotic twins with inflammatory bowel disease. From the 5' RACE reads, TCRdb lists one entry per CDR3 protein and no DNA. The sample holds more than 300,000 distinct CDR3 sequences. The receptor was derived from a human donor with ulcerative colitis or Crohn's disease, or a healthy co-twin of an affected twin (not recorded which). Input material: blood.

This CDR3 reads CASSPVRQDYNEQFF. This chain connects TRBV7-8 to TRBJ2-1. Per germline, CDR1 SGHVS and CDR2 FQNEAQ. This CDR3 is 15 amino acids long.